A single sample gave rise to the 16 T cell receptor beta chains below, sequenced in a study of tumor-infiltrating lymphocytes in primary liver carcinoma. A constant-region primer served to make TCR beta cDNA from approximately 490 ng total RNA. Construction of TCR beta libraries relied on three successive nested multiplex PCR rounds employing slightly modified ARM-PCR. The first two PCR rounds, nine to ten cycles each, used TRBV1-TRBV30 forward primers and a C-beta reverse primer. TCRdb re-derived calls from the multiplex PCR reads in MiXCR, one entry per CDR3 protein. The table has around 120,000 distinct CDR3 sequences, 50% to 70% seen once. RNA and DNA were co-extracted from roughly 20-30 mg of unsorted bulk tissue. The sequenced material came from liver tumor tissue from sampling region 1. The subset here: tumor region T1, superior pole. These TCRs come from an older woman with primary liver carcinoma and hepatitis B virus infection.

With respect to this clonotype: A junction boundary mismatches the germline segment, possibly from a read error. The chain couples TRBV20-1 to TRBJ1-5; 9 nucleotides match TRBD1. Germline CDR1 and CDR2: DFQATT and SNEGSKA (reference sequence). This CDR3 region has 14 residues. The CDR3 is CSAERRQGDQSQHF. The CDR3 DNA is TGCAGTGCCGAGAGACGACAGGGGGATCAGTCCCAGCATTTT.

As concerns this clonotype: Since a much larger clone is just one base distant, this may be a read error. Given the absence of the conserved phenylalanine or tryptophan at the CDR3 end, a read error is likely. The chain employs TRBV6-1 and TRBJ2-7, with 7 bases fitting TRBD2. This CDR3 region has 14 residues. Germline-derived CDR1 and CDR2 are MNHNS and SASEGT. The V segment lost 4 bases and the J segment 0 bases; nucleotides outside the gene matches: 3. CDR3 coding DNA: TGTGCCAGCAGTGGGGGGGGTTTCTCCTACGAGCAGTACTCC. Its translation is CASSGGGFSYEQYS.

The chain carries TRBV11-2 and TRBJ1-6, with 7 bases identical to TRBD1. V gave up 5 bases and J gave up 8 bases; unmatched junction bases: 15. CDR3 size: 17 residues. Germline V gene data show CDR1 as SGHAT and CDR2 as FQNNGV. The CDR3 DNA is TGTGCCAGCAGCCCAAACAGGGGAACAGGGGTTTATTCACCCCTCCACTTT. Its translation is CASSPNRGTGVYSPLHF.

This sequence joins TRBV12-3 or TRBV12-4 and TRBJ1-3, with TRBD1 identical over 8 bases. The J segment lost 11 bases and the V segment lost 7 bases, leaving 13 bases of the junction unmatched. CDR3 size: 14 residues. The CDR3, as DNA: TGTGCCAGCACTCCCCGGACAGGGACGGACGCCATATATTTT. This encodes CASTPRTGTDAIYF.

Points on this clonotype: Just one base apart from a much larger clone, this may be a read error. The chain carries TRBV7-9 and TRBJ2-1, with TRBD2 identical over 9 bases. Germline V gene sequence: CDR1 SEHNR, CDR2 FQNEAQ (reference sequence). This CDR3 is 15 amino acids long. This CDR3 is CASSLAAGGPGEQSF. Here the CDR3 DNA reads TGTGCCAGCAGCTTAGCGGCGGGAGGGCCGGGTGAGCAGTCCTTC.

The V and J genes are TRBV7-9 and TRBJ2-5; no definite D call. This CDR3 comprises 13 residues. Germline V gene lookup returns CDR1 SEHNR and CDR2 FQNEAQ (reference sequence). The V end lost 0 bases, the J end lost 5 bases, and 7 bases lay between the germline ends. The CDR3 DNA reads TGTGCCAGCAGCTTAGCCCCCGGTGAGACCCAGTACTTC. Protein sequence: CASSLAPGETQYF.

In regard to this clonotype: This is likely a read error, given that the CDR3 carries no conserved phenylalanine or tryptophan at its end. This chain joins TRBV29-1 and TRBJ2-5; 7 bases match TRBD1. Germline loops: CDR1 SQVTM, CDR2 ANQGSEA. After removal of 4 bases from V and 7 bases from J, the junction contained 9 bases not matched to a gene. The CDR3 sequence is 13 residues long. CDR3 residues: CSVAQGVDGTQYS. The CDR3 DNA is TGCAGCGTTGCGCAGGGGGTAGATGGGACCCAGTACTCC.

A remark on this clonotype: One end of the junction fails to match germline, which may point to a read error. V gene TRBV7-9 combines with J gene TRBJ2-5, with D possibly TRBD2 on 6 matching bases. Germline assignment: CDR1 SEHNR and CDR2 FQNEAQ (reference sequence). The length of the CDR3 is 13 residues. The CDR3 reads CASSLVSGETLYF. The CDR3 DNA is TGTGCCAGCAGCTTAGTCTCGGGAGAGACCCTGTACTTC.

The rearrangement uses TRBV7-8 and TRBJ1-3; maybe TRBD1 (6 bases). V was trimmed by 6 bases and J by 2 bases, leaving 11 bases between them. This CDR3 comprises 14 residues. From germline, CDR1 is SGHVS and CDR2 FQNEAQ. As DNA, the CDR3 is TGTGCCAGCAGATCAACAGGGACTGGAAACACCATATATTTT. As protein: CASRSTGTGNTIYF.

As regards this clonotype: The junction departs from germline at one end; a sequencing error may be responsible. The V and J genes are TRBV28 and TRBJ2-1; 13 bases are shared with TRBD2. The germline V gene encodes CDR1 MDHEN and CDR2 SYDVKM. The CDR3 sequence is 16 residues long. The DNA of the CDR3 is TGTACCAGCAGTTCACTAGCGGGAGGGTCCTACAATGAGCAGTTCTTC. It yields the protein CTSSSLAGGSYNEQFF.

Details on this clonotype: This may be a read error, as it is one base from a much larger clone. The chain couples TRBV4-1 to TRBJ2-7, with 8 positions matching TRBD1. Germline loops: CDR1 MGHRA, CDR2 YSYEKL. This CDR3 region has 16 residues. The CDR3 protein is CASNQERTGSSYEQYF. In DNA form, the CDR3 reads TGCGCCAGCAACCAAGAAAGGACAGGGAGCTCCTACGAGCAGTACTTC.

Details on this clonotype: A read error may explain this, as a much larger clone is one base away. The chain uses TRBV12-3 or TRBV12-4 and TRBJ2-3, with D perhaps TRBD2 (5 bases). V lost 5 bases, J lost 4 bases, and 19 bases lay in between. The CDR3 totals 16 residues. The CDR3 nucleotides are TGTGCCAGCAGTCACCTCAGGAGCATGGAGGCAGATACGCAGTATTTT. Its translation is CASSHLRSMEADTQYF.

In regard to this clonotype: A much larger clonotype is one base distant, so this may be a read error. V gene TRBV29-1 combines with J gene TRBJ1-2; no reliable D call. This CDR3 spans 10 amino acids. In germline, CDR1 is SQVTM, CDR2 ANQGSEA. Here the CDR3 reads CSVELYGHTF. The CDR3 DNA sequence: TGCAGCGTTGAGCTCTATGGCCACACCTTC.

This clonotype was seen more than once but under ten times. A read error may explain this, as a much larger clone is one base away. The genes are TRBV14 and TRBJ1-2; a possible D gene is TRBD1 (6 bases). The CDR3 spans 13 residues. The V and J ends lost 4 bases and 7 bases respectively, with 13 bases between them. Germline-derived CDR1 and CDR2 are SGHDN and FVKESK. The CDR3 DNA reads as TGTGCCAGCAGCCGTGTGACAGGTGGTGGCTACACCTTC. This gives the protein CASSRVTGGGYTF.

The rearrangement uses TRBV11-2 and TRBJ2-1; the match to TRBD2 covers 10 bases. Germline V gene data show CDR1 as SGHAT and CDR2 as FQNNGV. The V segment lost 0 bases and the J segment 8 bases; nucleotides outside the gene matches: 4. The CDR3 is 15 amino acids. The CDR3 nucleotides are TGTGCCAGCAGCTTAGAGCCTAGCGGGAGCGATGAGCAGTTCTTC. Translation gives CASSLEPSGSDEQFF.

This clonotype was counted at least ten times. The V call is TRBV4-2, the J call TRBJ1-2, with no clear D. The CDR3 extends over 14 amino acids. The germline V gene has CDR1 LGHNA and CDR2 YNFKEQ. V lost 4 bases and J 4 bases, leaving 13 bases between the germline ends. The CDR3 sequence is CASSPPGAGYGYTF. In nucleotides, the CDR3 is TGTGCCAGCAGCCCCCCAGGTGCGGGCTATGGCTACACCTTC.